This section outlines one T cell receptor (beta chain) sequence together with its context. Its antigen is as yet unknown. This record belongs to a study of neurological immune-mediated disorders. Findings of the study overall: The study found the most TCR clonal expansion in HTLV-1-associated myelopathy and the least in multiple sclerosis, below healthy controls.

A single record per CDR3 protein comes from TCRdb applying MiXCR to the 5' RACE reads. The sample lists approximately 38,000 distinct CDR3 sequences; 6.5% to 7.5% were seen once. This TCR derives from a man aged 45-60 years in good health. Source material: CD4+ T cells from blood.

In DNA, the CDR3 is TGTGCCAGCCGCGACCCGGGACAGCCCCAGCATTTT. Translating gives CASRDPGQPQHF. The chain uses TRBV6-2 or TRBV6-3 and TRBJ1-5, with D unresolved. The CDR3 covers 12 residues. Germline-derived CDR1 and CDR2 are MNHEY and SVGEGT. Trimming stripped 8 bases from V and 7 bases from J, with 12 bases between.